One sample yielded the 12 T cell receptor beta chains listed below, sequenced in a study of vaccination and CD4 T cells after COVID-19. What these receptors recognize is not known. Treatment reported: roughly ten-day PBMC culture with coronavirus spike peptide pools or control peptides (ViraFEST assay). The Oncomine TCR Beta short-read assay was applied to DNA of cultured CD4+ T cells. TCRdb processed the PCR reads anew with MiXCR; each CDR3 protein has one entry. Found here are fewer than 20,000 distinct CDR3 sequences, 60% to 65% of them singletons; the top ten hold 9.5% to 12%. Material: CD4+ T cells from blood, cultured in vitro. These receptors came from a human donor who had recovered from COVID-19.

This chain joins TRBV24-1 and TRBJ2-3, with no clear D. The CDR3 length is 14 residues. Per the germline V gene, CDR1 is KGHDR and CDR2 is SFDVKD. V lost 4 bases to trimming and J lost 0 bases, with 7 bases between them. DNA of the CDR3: TGTGCCACCAGTGACCCACAAAGCACAGATACGCAGTATTTT. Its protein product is CATSDPQSTDTQYF.

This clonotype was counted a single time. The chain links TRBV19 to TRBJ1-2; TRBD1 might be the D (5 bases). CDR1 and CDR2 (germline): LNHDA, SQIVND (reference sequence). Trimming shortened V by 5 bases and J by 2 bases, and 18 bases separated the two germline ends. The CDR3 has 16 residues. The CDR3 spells CASSAVRDGWNYGYTF. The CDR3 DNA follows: TGTGCCAGTAGTGCTGTACGGGACGGATGGAACTATGGCTACACCTTC.

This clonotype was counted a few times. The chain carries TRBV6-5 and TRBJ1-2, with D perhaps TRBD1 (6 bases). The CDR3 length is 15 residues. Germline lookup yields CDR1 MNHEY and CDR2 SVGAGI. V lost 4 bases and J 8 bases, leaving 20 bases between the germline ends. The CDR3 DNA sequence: TGTGCCAGCAGTTCGACCGGGACAAGAGACAGGGGCTACACCTTC. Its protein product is CASSSTGTRDRGYTF.

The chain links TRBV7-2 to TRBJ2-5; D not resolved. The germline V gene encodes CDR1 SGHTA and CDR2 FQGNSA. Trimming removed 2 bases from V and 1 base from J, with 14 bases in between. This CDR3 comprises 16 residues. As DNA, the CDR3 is TGTGCCAGCAGCTTAAAAAAGGCAGCGATCCAAGAGACCCAGTACTTC. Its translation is CASSLKKAAIQETQYF.

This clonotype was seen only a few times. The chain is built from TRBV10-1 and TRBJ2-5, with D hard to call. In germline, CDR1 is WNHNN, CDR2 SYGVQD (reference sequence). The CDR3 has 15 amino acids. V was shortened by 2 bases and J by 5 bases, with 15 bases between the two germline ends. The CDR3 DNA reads TGCGCCAGCAGTGAGAGGGTAGGGAATTTGGAGACCCAGTACTTC. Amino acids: CASSERVGNLETQYF.

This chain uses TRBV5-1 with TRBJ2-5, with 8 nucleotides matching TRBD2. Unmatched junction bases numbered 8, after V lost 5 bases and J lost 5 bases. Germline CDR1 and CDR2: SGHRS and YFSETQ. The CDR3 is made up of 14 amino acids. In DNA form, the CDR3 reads TGCGCCAGCAGGAGGCGGGAGGTGTGGGAGACCCAGTACTTC. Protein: CASRRREVWETQYF.

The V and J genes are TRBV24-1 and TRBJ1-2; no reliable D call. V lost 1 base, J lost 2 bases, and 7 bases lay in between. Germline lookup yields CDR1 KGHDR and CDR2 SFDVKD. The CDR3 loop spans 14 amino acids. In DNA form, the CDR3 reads TGTGCCACCAGTGATTTCTCCAGGAACTATGGCTACACCTTC. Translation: CATSDFSRNYGYTF.

The CDR3 nucleotides are TGTGCCACCAGTGACCCGCTCACCGGGAGAAATGAGCAGTTCTTC. Translated, it gives CATSDPLTGRNEQFF. This sequence joins TRBV24-1 and TRBJ2-1; D might be TRBD2 (6 bases). Germline loops: CDR1 KGHDR, CDR2 SFDVKD. This CDR3 comprises 15 residues. V lost 4 bases, J lost 7 bases, and 16 bases lay in between.

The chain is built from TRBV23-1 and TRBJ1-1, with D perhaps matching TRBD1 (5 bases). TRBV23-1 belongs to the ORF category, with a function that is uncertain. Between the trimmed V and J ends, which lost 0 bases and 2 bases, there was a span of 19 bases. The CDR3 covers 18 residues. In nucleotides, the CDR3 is TGCGCCAGCAGTCAATCGGTCCTCTCGGGACGGCTTAACACTGAAGCTTTCTTT. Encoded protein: CASSQSVLSGRLNTEAFF.

The CDR3 sequence: CASSLKGQGSGELFF. In DNA, the CDR3 is TGTGCCAGCAGTTTAAAGGGACAGGGGAGTGGGGAGCTGTTTTTT. The chain uses TRBV27 and TRBJ2-2; the match to TRBD1 covers 10 bases. Looked up from germline, CDR1 is MNHEY and CDR2 is SMNVEV (reference sequence). Trimming removed 2 bases from V and 8 bases from J; junction bases left unmatched: 5. CDR3 size: 15 residues.

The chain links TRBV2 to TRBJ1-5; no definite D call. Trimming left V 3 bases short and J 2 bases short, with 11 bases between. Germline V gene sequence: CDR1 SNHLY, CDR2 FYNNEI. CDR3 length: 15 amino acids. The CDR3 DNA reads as TGTGCCAGCAGTGACCGGGTCGCCGGCAATCAGCCCCAGCATTTT. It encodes CASSDRVAGNQPQHF.

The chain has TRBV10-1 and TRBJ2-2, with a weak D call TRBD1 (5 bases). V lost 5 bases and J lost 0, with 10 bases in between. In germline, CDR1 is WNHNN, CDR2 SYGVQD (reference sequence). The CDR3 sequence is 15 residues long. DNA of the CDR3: TGCGCCAGCAGTATTACAGGTTCGAACACCGGGGAGCTGTTTTTT. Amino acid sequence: CASSITGSNTGELFF.